This T cell receptor beta chain was sequenced during a study of human T cells and chemical hapten exposure. Study background: Patients, a majority of them female, were diagnosed with alopecia areata, totalis or universalis.

The time point was: patch test 1, 2 weeks after DPC sensitization. Stated treatment: therapeutic diphenylcyclopropenone sensitization with weekly scalp DPC. Alopecia patients between 18 and 70 years old and suitable for DPC were used as donors. Points from the study as a whole: Expanded TCRs created a significantly greater count of big CDR3 similarity clusters than controls did.

As to this clonotype: As yet, its antigen is unknown.

CDR3 length: 17 amino acids. Germline CDR1 is MNHEY and CDR2 is SVGEGT. The V gene end was trimmed by 7 bases and the J gene end by 2 bases; junction bases not matched to a gene: 13. In the original workflow: Samples contained a median of approximately 100,000 TCRs, with a range of roughly 20,000 to 700,000. One entry per CDR3 protein results from TCRdb running MiXCR on the RACE reads. These V and J calls derive from TCRdb rather than the authors' analysis. The table shows roughly 160,000 distinct CDR3 sequences, with 14% occurring only once. The clonotype was recovered from a woman aged 25 to 39 with alopecia areata. Some clones in this sample may be carry-over from other donors' samples. The sequencing here drew on whole blood, taken in connection with sensitization to the hapten diphenylcyclopropenone (DPC). This chain links TRBV6-2 or TRBV6-3 with TRBJ2-1; TRBD2 aligns across 8 bases. The chain's CDR3 is CASTIGSGGRTYNEQFF. The CDR3 coding sequence is TGTGCCAGCACCATAGGGAGCGGGGGAAGGACCTACAATGAGCAGTTCTTC.